This TCR beta chain comes out of a study of healthy donors' naive CD4 and CD8 T cells (dated by TCRdb to between 2014 and 2017). Regarding the study in general: Donors were selected to cover three age groups (20-25, 40-50 and 60-70 years, five or six each), with a mean age of approximately 43, and half of the donors were female. To examine how TCR variation is linked to lineage commitment, the study sequenced rearranged TCR alpha and beta chains from naive CD4+ and CD8+ T cells. For TCR alpha, a new primer set was designed to cover all functional IMGT alpha gene variants, and all other steps followed the beta-chain workflow. The peripheral blood mononuclear cells came from roughly 18 individuals who were healthy and unrelated. Donors were HLA-typed by sequencing at HLA-A, -B, -C, -DRB1, -DQB1 and -DPB1 using the SBTexcellerator protocol, an ABI3130xl analyzer and SBTengine software.

Cells with a CD4+CD8-CD45RO-CD45RA+ profile were isolated by FACS and defined as naive CD4+ T cells, and those with a CD8+CD4-CD45RA+CD27bright profile were defined as naive CD8+ T cells. Sorting used antibodies against CD4 (RPA-T4), CD8 (SK1), CD27 (O323), CD45RA (HI100) and CD45RO (UCHL1). Instrument on record: 454 GS FLX Titanium. TCR libraries were built from roughly 500 ng of total RNA with a previously published linear amplification protocol. Sequencing was carried out on the Roche/454 Genome Sequencer using Titanium chemistry. In the original analysis: A total of fewer than 90,000 rearranged TCR alpha transcripts were sequenced from roughly 5 of the healthy donors. Duplicate transcripts were removed, and each unique TCR clonotype was defined by its CDR3 junction following IMGT nomenclature. Using logistic regression in R 2.13.0, the researchers modeled CD4 versus CD8 status as a function of V and J genes, with an adjustment for donor effects and a Bonferroni correction for multiple testing. TCRdb reran the public reads through fastp at Q25 and MiXCR, keeping productive beta chains. When rows share a CDR3 protein, they turn into one entry using the most common DNA and genes. The V and J calls and clone size come from TCRdb's table, not from the authors' own analysis. Recorded for this sample are roughly 200,000 distinct CDR3 sequences; about 70% of them occurred a single time. Of the sample, 2% to 2.5% is held by the ten largest clones.

The paper as a whole reports these results and caveats: Naive CD4+ and CD8+ cells reportedly showed biased usage of most V and J gene segments, and this bias was consistent across donors and independent of HLA genotype. In both chains, CD4+ lineage was linked to a positively charged CDR3, whereas CD8+ lineage was linked to a negatively charged CDR3. Because alpha and beta chains were sequenced in bulk and could not be paired, combined chain effects were not evaluated. V genes, J genes and CDR3 charge together appeared to explain approximately 12% of CD4/CD8 propensity variance, in a largely additive manner. Possible repertoire bias from homeostatic proliferation of naive T cells was not directly addressed.

Note on this clonotype: Its cognate antigen has yet to be identified. No much larger clone is present one base from it, and per-base qualities are unavailable.

Material: naive CD4+ and CD8+ T cells sorted from blood, pooled from several donors. The intended sense of this specimen's cell subset or site label: FACS-sorted naive CD4+ (CD45RO-CD45RA+) and naive CD8+ (CD45RA+CD27bright) T cells. The sequence was obtained from a pool of human donors in good health; the sample pools cells from several healthy donors.

The CDR3 here reads CASSPLGDYEQYF. The base sequence is TGTGCCAGCAGCCCGCTGGGGGACTACGAGCAGTACTTC. The chain is made from TRBV6-5 and TRBJ2-7; the D gene may be TRBD1 or TRBD2, since each aligns over 5 bases. CDR1 and CDR2 are read off the germline V gene as MNHEY and SVGAGI. The CDR3 covers 13 residues, taking in both the cysteine and the phenylalanine. Just CDR3 DNA is preserved here, 39 bases in frame from base 1. The junction carries 12 bases between V and J, which are trimmed by 6 bases and 3 bases respectively.